This T cell receptor beta chain was sequenced in a study of blood T cell repertoires in COVID-19. Background on the study: Italy, Spain and the United States were the sources of the convalescent and acute COVID-19 samples. In each case, the material was cDNA or gDNA derived from T cells, B-cell-depleted T cells, or PBMCs.

The CDR3 runs 13 residues. V gave up 6 bases and J gave up 8 bases, with 16 bases separating them. Germline assignment: CDR1 WSHSY and CDR2 SAAADI. This clone was counted only a few times. Per the original methods: Reference gene primer amplification gave nucleated cell count estimates. TCRdb's table, derived via immunoSEQ multiplex PCR, lists solely in-frame clones and lacks some. V and J calls and clone size are those listed in that table; D and trimming were worked out from the DNA. Among tens of thousands of clones listed, around nine tenths were seen once. Sequences were obtained from peripheral blood. The chain couples TRBV10-2 to TRBJ1-2; no clear D. The clonotype originates from a human donor in a cohort sampled during active COVID-19. For the CDR3, the DNA is TGCGCCAGCAGCCCAAGGGAGTTGGGGGGCTACACCTTC. It yields the protein CASSPRELGGYTF.